The 5 T cell receptor beta chains listed next were all sequenced from one sample in a study of T cell repertoires in cytomegalovirus infection. No cognate antigen is known for these TCRs. TCRdb re-analysed the reads in MiXCR, keeping a single row per CDR3 protein. The data hold some 920,000 distinct CDR3 sequences, with approximately 32% observed a single time. The sequenced sample was cultured CD8+ T cells from PBMCs, obtained from culture after CMV antigen stimulation. These receptor sequences come from a human donor in good health (CMV status not recorded). Some clones in this sample may be carry-over from other donors' samples.

The J gene is TRBJ1-1, the V gene TRBV29-1, with D possibly being TRBD1 (5 bases). The germline V gene encodes CDR1 SQVTM and CDR2 ANQGSEA. V was pared by 4 bases and J by 4 bases, with 10 bases between. CDR3 length: 12 residues. For the CDR3, the DNA is TGCAGCGTTGGGGGGGGACCCACTGAAGCTTTCTTT. This translates into CSVGGGPTEAFF.

The J gene is TRBJ2-7, the V gene TRBV11-2, with 8 bases lining up with TRBD2. The CDR3 length is 13 residues. Germline V gene lookup returns CDR1 SGHAT and CDR2 FQNNGV. Trimming took 11 bases from V and 1 from J; bases not matched to a gene: 7. Here the CDR3 DNA reads TGTGCCTCGGGGGGGGCCGGGTCCTACGAGCAGTACTTC. Amino acid sequence: CASGGAGSYEQYF.

This clonotype showed up just a few times. The chain combines TRBV6-1 with TRBJ1-2; D is uncertain. V was clipped by 0 bases and J by 0 bases, with 17 bases between them. The CDR3 loop spans 18 amino acids. Germline values: CDR1 MNHNS, CDR2 SASEGT. The CDR3 protein is CASSEAIGGRRANYGYTF. CDR3 DNA: TGTGCCAGCAGTGAAGCGATTGGAGGCAGGAGAGCTAACTATGGCTACACCTTC.

Only a few counts were recorded for this clonotype. The rearrangement uses TRBV7-9 and TRBJ1-1; D gene unclear. V shed 4 bases and J shed 8 bases, with 14 bases lying between them. Germline values: CDR1 SEHNR, CDR2 FQNEAQ (reference sequence). The CDR3 is 13 amino acids. The CDR3 DNA reads as TGTGCCAGCAGCTCCTTCCTTTATACAGAAGCTTTCTTT. This sequence encodes CASSSFLYTEAFF.

In its sample, this clonotype was seen many times. The rearrangement uses TRBV12-3 or TRBV12-4 and TRBJ2-1, with D perhaps matching TRBD2 (7 bases). V lost 7 bases, J lost 7 bases, and 14 bases lay in between. This CDR3 is 13 amino acids long. CDR3 bases: TGTGCCAGCACTCCCGGGGGGCCGAATGAGCAGTTCTTC. It is translated as CASTPGGPNEQFF.